The TCR beta chain under discussion was sequenced for a study of shared clonotypes between healthy human individuals. General observations from the study: Some naive CD4 clonotypes, around 4.9%, turned up in common across four donors.

Comments on this clone: Its antigen remains unknown.

The protocol was immunoSEQ multiplex PCR, while the TCRdb copy is restricted to in-frame clones and leaves out a portion. The data hold about 320,000 clones, with about nine tenths observed a single time. The germline V gene encodes CDR1 SNHLY and CDR2 FYNNEI. Trimming pared 1 base from V and 0 bases from J, leaving 7 bases between. This CDR3 contains 15 residues. This rearrangement joins TRBV2 to TRBJ2-1; a possible D gene is TRBD2 (5 bases). The sequencing input was memory CD8+ T cells sorted from blood. Regarding subset: CD45RO+ cells pooled with CCR7-negative TemRA cells. The clonotype was recovered from a man between 18 and 29 years old in good health. This CDR3 is CASSEVANSYNEQFF. The DNA for the CDR3 is TGTGCCAGCAGTGAAGTAGCGAACTCCTACAATGAGCAGTTCTTC. The entire variable domain, with the rest obtained from reference TRBV2 and TRBJ2-1, is as follows: EPEVTQTPSHQVTQMGQEVILRCVPISNHLYFYWYRQILGQKVEFLVSFYNNEISEKSEIFDDQFSVERPDGSNFTLKIRSTKLEDSAMYFCASSEVANSYNEQFFGPGTRLTVL.